These 10 T cell receptor beta chains were all obtained from the same sample, sequenced in a study of OX40 agonist ivuxolimab in advanced cancers. Clones were read by immunoSEQ multiplex PCR, and TCRdb kept only the in-frame ones, dropping some. The sample has 71,000 or so clones, roughly nine tenths seen once; the top ten hold 2.2%. This specimen consisted of CD4+ or CD8+ T cells sorted from blood, obtained in a trial of the OX40 agonist ivuxolimab. The receptor source for this set is an adult with an advanced solid tumor such as melanoma, head and neck, liver or kidney cancer.

The rearrangement uses TRBV5-4 and TRBJ2-7; 8 positions agree with TRBD2. J gave up 4 bases and V 4 bases, and 7 bases lay outside the gene matches. The germline V gene encodes CDR1 SGHNT and CDR2 YYREEE (reference sequence). The CDR3 extends over 14 amino acids. Written as DNA, the CDR3 is TGTGCCAGCAGCAACGGGGGGGATTATTACGAGCAGTACTTC. Residues: CASSNGGDYYEQYF.

This chain links TRBV19 with TRBJ2-5; no clear D gene. CDR3 length: 14 residues. With 3 bases removed from V and 5 bases from J, the gap between germline ends came to 13 bases. CDR1 LNHDA and CDR2 SQIVND come from the germline V gene (reference sequence). The chain's CDR3 is CASSMRLGSETQYF. The CDR3, as DNA: TGTGCCAGTAGTATGAGGCTGGGTTCGGAGACCCAGTACTTC.

Regarding this clone: An end of the junction differs from the germline gene, which may be a read error. CDR3 DNA: TGTGCCAGCAGCTTAGTACCCCCCCAGGGGCGACCACCAACGAATGAAAAACTGTTTTTT. This encodes CASSLVPPQGRPPTNEKLFF. The chain joins TRBV7-6 to TRBJ1-4, with D possibly being TRBD1 (6 bases). This CDR3 has 20 residues. Germline lookup yields CDR1 SGHVS and CDR2 FNYEAQ.

J is TRBJ2-5 and V is TRBV11-2; possibly TRBD2 for D (5 bases). The V end was cut by 2 bases, the J end by 1 base, with 8 bases between. Germline-derived CDR1 and CDR2 are SGHAT and FQNNGV. The CDR3 is 14 amino acids. CDR3 residues: CASSLSRVQETQYF. In DNA, the CDR3 is TGTGCCAGCAGCTTATCGCGGGTCCAAGAGACCCAGTACTTC. The full variable domain, rest sourced from reference TRBV11-2 and TRBJ2-5, is EAGVAQSPRYKIIEKRQSVAFWCNPISGHATLYWYQQILGQGPKLLIQFQNNGVVDDSQLPKDRFSAERLKGVDSTLKIQPAKLEDSAVYLCASSLSRVQETQYFGPGTRLLVL.

J is TRBJ2-5 and V is TRBV4-1, with 8 bases fitting TRBD2. The CDR3 is made up of 15 amino acids. The J segment lost 4 bases and the V segment lost 1 base, leaving 5 bases of the junction unmatched. CDR1 and CDR2 (germline): MGHRA, YSYEKL. The CDR3 DNA reads TGCGCCAGCAGCCAAGTAGCGGGGACGATAGAGACCCAGTACTTC. Amino acids: CASSQVAGTIETQYF.

The chain carries TRBV5-1 and TRBJ1-1; TRBD1 matches at 7 bases. Per germline, CDR1 SGHRS and CDR2 YFSETQ. Losses at the gene ends were 2 bases for V and 2 bases for J; bases not matched to a gene: 3. This CDR3 is built from 14 residues. The CDR3 region has the DNA TGCGCCAGCAGCTTCGACAGGGCAAACACTGAAGCTTTCTTT. Translation: CASSFDRANTEAFF.

V is TRBV6-1 and J is TRBJ1-5, with unresolved D. This CDR3 is 16 amino acids long. The germline V gene has CDR1 MNHNS and CDR2 SASEGT. Trimming shortened V by 0 bases and J by 4 bases, and 13 bases separated the two germline ends. The CDR3 sequence is CASSEALQGSNQPQHF. The CDR3 nucleotides are TGTGCCAGCAGTGAAGCGCTTCAAGGGAGTAATCAGCCCCAGCATTTT.

This chain connects TRBV6-1 to TRBJ2-7; the match to TRBD1 covers 10 bases. Germline lookup yields CDR1 MNHNS and CDR2 SASEGT. The CDR3 runs to 16 residues. V shed 3 bases and J 0 bases; nucleotides not matched to a gene: 5. The CDR3 is CASSDGGTGDSYEQYF. Written as DNA, the CDR3 is TGTGCCAGCAGTGACGGAGGGACAGGGGACTCCTACGAGCAGTACTTC.

This clone was observed a few times. This chain uses TRBV5-1 with TRBJ2-7; unclear D gene. V was cut by 5 bases and J by 3 bases, with 6 bases left in between. Germline V gene sequence: CDR1 SGHRS, CDR2 YFSETQ. The length of the CDR3 is 11 residues. In DNA form, the CDR3 reads TGCGCCAGCAGTAGGAACTACGAGCAGTACTTC. This codes for CASSRNYEQYF.

The genes are TRBV6-6 and TRBJ1-3; a weak D match, TRBD1 (5 bases). The V gene lost 7 bases and the J gene lost 2 bases, with 15 bases spanning the gap. Germline CDR1 reads MNHNY; CDR2 reads SVGAGI (reference sequence). This CDR3 is built from 15 residues. Here the CDR3 reads CASTHGGTTGNTIYF. CDR3 DNA: TGTGCCAGCACCCATGGGGGGACTACTGGAAACACCATATATTTT.